The 10 T cell receptor beta chains reported below all come from one sample, sequenced in a study of monozygotic twins with inflammatory bowel disease. From the 5' RACE reads, TCRdb lists one entry per CDR3 protein and no DNA. The table lists some 300,000 distinct CDR3 sequences. Sequences were obtained from blood. These receptors were collected from a human donor with ulcerative colitis or Crohn's disease, or a healthy co-twin of an affected twin (not recorded which).

V usage is TRBV3-1 and J usage is TRBJ1-2; TCRdb reports TRBD1, a call that lacks DNA to check it against. The CDR3 is 13 residues long. Germline V gene lookup returns CDR1 LGHDT and CDR2 YNNKEL (reference sequence). This chain's CDR3 is CASSPDSFYGYTF.

This chain connects TRBV10-3 to TRBJ2-4; without DNA, the TCRdb call of TRBD1 cannot be checked. Germline V CDR1 and CDR2: ENHRY, SYGVKD. The CDR3 totals 14 residues. Here the CDR3 reads CAISDPDRQNIQYF.

The chain is built from TRBV5-1 and TRBJ2-1; TCRdb picks TRBD1, but there is no DNA to check that call. The CDR3 runs 16 residues. CDR1 SGHRS and CDR2 YFSETQ come from the germline V gene. CDR3 amino acids: CASSPTGDSSYNEQFF.

The chain carries TRBV12-3 or TRBV12-4 and TRBJ2-7; TCRdb outputs TRBD1, but without DNA this stays unchecked. The CDR3 runs to 17 residues. CDR3 protein: CASSSSLGQGVPYEQYF.

CDR3 amino acids: CASRGDTIWNEQFF. The V and J genes are TRBV7-2 and TRBJ2-1; no DNA is available, so the TRBD1 call from TCRdb remains unchecked. Germline CDR1 is SGHTA and CDR2 is FQGNSA. The CDR3 totals 14 residues.

The chain combines TRBV19 with TRBJ2-3; TCRdb returns TRBD2, unconfirmable since there is no DNA. The germline V gene encodes CDR1 LNHDA and CDR2 SQIVND (reference sequence). The length of the CDR3 is 16 residues. This chain's CDR3 is CASSAGRSFGTDTQYF.

The gene calls are TRBV25-1 and TRBJ2-5; TCRdb calls TRBD1, which cannot be checked without DNA. The CDR3 sequence is 17 residues long. From germline, CDR1 is MGHDK and CDR2 SYGVNS. CDR3 protein: CASSGWTRISSFETQYF.

The V call is TRBV12-3 or TRBV12-4, the J call TRBJ2-5; the TRBD2 assignment by TCRdb is unverifiable without DNA. The CDR3 is 13 amino acids. The CDR3 sequence: CASSPPEEETQYF.

This sequence joins TRBV7-3 and TRBJ2-1; there is no DNA to check the TCRdb D call of TRBD2. The length of the CDR3 is 14 residues. Germline CDR1 SGHTA, CDR2 FQGTGA. The CDR3: CASSLGVSGGAQFF.

The chain is built from TRBV20-1 and TRBJ1-2; with no DNA, the TCRdb D assignment of TRBD1 cannot be verified. The germline gives CDR1 DFQATT, CDR2 SNEGSKA (reference sequence). The CDR3 length is 13 residues. CDR3 region: CSARLQGFYGYTF.